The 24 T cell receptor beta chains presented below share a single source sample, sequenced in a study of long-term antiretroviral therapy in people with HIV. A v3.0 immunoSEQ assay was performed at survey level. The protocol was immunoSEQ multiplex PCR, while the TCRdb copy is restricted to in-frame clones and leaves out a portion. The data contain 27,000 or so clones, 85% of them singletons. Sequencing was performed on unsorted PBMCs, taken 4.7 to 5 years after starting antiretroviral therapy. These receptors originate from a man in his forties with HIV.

The CDR3 loop reads CASSLVGQVTHSPLHF. CDR3 nucleotide sequence: TGTGCCAGCAGCTTAGTAGGACAGGTCACTCATTCACCCCTCCACTTT. The V call is TRBV7-9, the J call TRBJ1-6; 7 positions match TRBD1. V lost 1 base to trimming and J lost 8 bases; unmatched junction nucleotides: 8. The germline CDR1 and CDR2 sequences are SEHNR and FQNEAQ (reference sequence). The CDR3 sequence is 16 residues long.

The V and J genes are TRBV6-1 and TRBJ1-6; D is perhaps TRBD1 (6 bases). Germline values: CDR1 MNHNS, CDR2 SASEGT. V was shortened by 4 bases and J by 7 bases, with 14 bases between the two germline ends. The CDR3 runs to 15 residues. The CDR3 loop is CASSGGRGVNSPLHF. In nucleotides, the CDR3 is TGTGCCAGCAGTGGGGGCAGGGGAGTGAATTCACCCCTCCACTTT.

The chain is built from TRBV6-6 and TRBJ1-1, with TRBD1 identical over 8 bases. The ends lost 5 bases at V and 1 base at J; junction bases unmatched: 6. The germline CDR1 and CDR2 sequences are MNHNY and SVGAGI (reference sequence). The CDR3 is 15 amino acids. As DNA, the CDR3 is TGTGCCAGCAGTAGGGACAGGTTCTCGAACACTGAAGCTTTCTTT. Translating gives CASSRDRFSNTEAFF.

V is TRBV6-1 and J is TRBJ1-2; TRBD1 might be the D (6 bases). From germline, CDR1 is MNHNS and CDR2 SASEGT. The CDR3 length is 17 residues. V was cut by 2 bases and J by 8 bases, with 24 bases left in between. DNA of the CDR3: TGTGCCAGCAGTGAATTTGGTTATGGACAGCTTTATGAGGGCTACACCTTC. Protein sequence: CASSEFGYGQLYEGYTF.

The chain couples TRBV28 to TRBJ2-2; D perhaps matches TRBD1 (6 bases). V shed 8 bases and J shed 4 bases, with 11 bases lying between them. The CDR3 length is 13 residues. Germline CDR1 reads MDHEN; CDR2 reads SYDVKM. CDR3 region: CASQRGGTGELFF. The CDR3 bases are TGTGCCAGCCAGAGAGGGGGCACCGGGGAGCTGTTTTTT. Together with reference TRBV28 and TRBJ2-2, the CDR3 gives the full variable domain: DVKVTQSSRYLVKRTGEKVFLECVQDMDHENMFWYRQDPGLGLRLIYFSYDVKMKEKGDIPEGYSVSREKKERFSLILESASTNQTSMYLCASQRGGTGELFFGEGSRLTVL.

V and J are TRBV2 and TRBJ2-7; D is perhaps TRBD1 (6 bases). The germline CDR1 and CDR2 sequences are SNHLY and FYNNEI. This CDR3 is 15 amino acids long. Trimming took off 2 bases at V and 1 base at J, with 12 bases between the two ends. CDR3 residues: CASSEYLDSSYEQYF. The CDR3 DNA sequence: TGTGCCAGCAGTGAATATCTGGACAGTTCCTACGAGCAGTACTTC.

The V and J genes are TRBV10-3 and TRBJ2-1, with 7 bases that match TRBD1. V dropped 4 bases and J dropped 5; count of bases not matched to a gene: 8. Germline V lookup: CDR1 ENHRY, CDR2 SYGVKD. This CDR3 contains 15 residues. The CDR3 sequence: CAISAVPGQNNEQFF. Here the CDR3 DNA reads TGTGCCATCAGTGCAGTTCCGGGACAGAACAATGAGCAGTTCTTC.

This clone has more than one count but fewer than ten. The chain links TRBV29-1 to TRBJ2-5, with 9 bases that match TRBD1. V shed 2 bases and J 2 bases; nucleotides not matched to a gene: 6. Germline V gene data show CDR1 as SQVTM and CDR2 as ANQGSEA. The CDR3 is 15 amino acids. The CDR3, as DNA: TGCAGCGTTGAACCCGGACAGGGGCGACAAGAGACCCAGTACTTC. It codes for CSVEPGQGRQETQYF.

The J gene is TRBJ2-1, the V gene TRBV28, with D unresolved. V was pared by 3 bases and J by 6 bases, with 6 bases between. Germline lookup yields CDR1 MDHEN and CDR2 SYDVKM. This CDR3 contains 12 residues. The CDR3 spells CASSFGVNEQFF. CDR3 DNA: TGTGCCAGCAGTTTTGGGGTCAATGAGCAGTTCTTC.

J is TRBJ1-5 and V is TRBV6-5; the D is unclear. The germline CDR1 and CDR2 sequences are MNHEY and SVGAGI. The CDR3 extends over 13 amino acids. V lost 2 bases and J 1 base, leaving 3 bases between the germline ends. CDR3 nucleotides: TGTGCCAGCAGTTACGGAAGCAATCAGCCCCAGCATTTT. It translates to CASSYGSNQPQHF.

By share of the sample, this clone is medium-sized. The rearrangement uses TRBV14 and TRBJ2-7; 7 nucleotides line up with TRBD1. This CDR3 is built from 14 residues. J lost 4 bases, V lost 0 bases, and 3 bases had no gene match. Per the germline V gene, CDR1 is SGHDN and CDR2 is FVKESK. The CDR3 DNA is TGTGCCAGCAGCCAAGAGACAGGGTGGTACGAGCAGTACTTC. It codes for CASSQETGWYEQYF. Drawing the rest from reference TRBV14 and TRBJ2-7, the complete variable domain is EAGVTQFPSHSVIEKGQTVTLRCDPISGHDNLYWYRRVMGKEIKFLLHFVKESKQDESGMPNNRFLAERTGGTYSTLKVQPAELEDSGVYFCASSQETGWYEQYFGPGTRLTVT.

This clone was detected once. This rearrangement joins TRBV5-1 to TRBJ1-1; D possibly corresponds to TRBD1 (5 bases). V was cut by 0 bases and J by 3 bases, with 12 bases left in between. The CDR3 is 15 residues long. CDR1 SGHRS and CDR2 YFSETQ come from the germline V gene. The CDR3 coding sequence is TGCGCCAGCAGCTTGGTCCAGGGCGGGTACACTGAAGCTTTCTTT. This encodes CASSLVQGGYTEAFF.

The CDR3 is CASRLSGGMNTEAFF. Written as DNA, the CDR3 is TGTGCCAGCAGACTGTCTGGGGGCATGAACACTGAAGCTTTCTTT. The chain uses TRBV6-5 and TRBJ1-1; D possibly corresponds to TRBD1 (6 bases). This CDR3 has 15 amino acids. The V end lost 6 bases, the J end lost 0 bases, and 14 bases lay between the germline ends. Germline V gene data show CDR1 as MNHEY and CDR2 as SVGAGI.

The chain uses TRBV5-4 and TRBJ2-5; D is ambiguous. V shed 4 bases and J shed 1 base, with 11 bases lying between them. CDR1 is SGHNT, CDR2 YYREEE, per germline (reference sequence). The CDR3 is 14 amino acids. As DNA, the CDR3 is TGTGCCAGCAGCGGGTGGGCAGCCCAAGAGACCCAGTACTTC. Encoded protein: CASSGWAAQETQYF. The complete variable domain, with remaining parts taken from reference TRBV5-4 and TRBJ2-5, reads ETGVTQSPTHLIKTRGQQVTLRCSSQSGHNTVSWYQQALGQGPQFIFQYYREEENGRGNFPPRFSGLQFPNYSSELNVNALELDDSALYLCASSGWAAQETQYFGPGTRLLVL.

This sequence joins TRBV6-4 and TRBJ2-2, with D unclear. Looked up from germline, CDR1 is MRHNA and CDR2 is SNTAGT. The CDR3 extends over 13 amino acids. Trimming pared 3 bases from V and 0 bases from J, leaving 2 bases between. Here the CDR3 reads CASSETNTGELFF. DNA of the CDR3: TGTGCCAGCAGTGAAACGAACACCGGGGAGCTGTTTTTT.

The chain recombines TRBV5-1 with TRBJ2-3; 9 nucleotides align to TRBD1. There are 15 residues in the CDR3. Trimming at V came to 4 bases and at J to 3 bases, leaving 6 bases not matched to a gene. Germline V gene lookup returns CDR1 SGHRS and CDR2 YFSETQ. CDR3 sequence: CASSLPQGATDTQYF. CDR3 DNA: TGCGCCAGCAGCCTACCACAGGGGGCGACAGATACGCAGTATTTT.

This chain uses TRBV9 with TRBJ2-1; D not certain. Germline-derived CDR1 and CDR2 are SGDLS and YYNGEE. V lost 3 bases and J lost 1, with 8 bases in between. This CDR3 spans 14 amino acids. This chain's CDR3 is CASSADNSYNEQFF. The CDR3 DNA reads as TGTGCCAGCAGCGCCGACAATTCCTACAATGAGCAGTTCTTC. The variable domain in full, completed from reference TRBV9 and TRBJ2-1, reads DSGVTQTPKHLITATGQRVTLRCSPRSGDLSVYWYQQSLDQGLQFLIQYYNGEERAKGNILERFSAQQFPDLHSELNLSSLELGDSALYFCASSADNSYNEQFFGPGTRLTVL.

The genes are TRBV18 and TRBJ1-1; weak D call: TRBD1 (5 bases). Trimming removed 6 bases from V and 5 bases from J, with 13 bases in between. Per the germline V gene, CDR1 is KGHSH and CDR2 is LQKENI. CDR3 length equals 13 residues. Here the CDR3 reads CASSPPGGTEAFF. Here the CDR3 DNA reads TGTGCCAGCTCCCCTCCGGGGGGGACTGAAGCTTTCTTT. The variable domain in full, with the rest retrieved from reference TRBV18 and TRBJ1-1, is NAGVMQNPRHLVRRRGQEARLRCSPMKGHSHVYWYRQLPEEGLKFMVYLQKENIIDESGMPKERFSAEFPKEGPSILRIQQVVRGDSAAYFCASSPPGGTEAFFGQGTRLTVV.

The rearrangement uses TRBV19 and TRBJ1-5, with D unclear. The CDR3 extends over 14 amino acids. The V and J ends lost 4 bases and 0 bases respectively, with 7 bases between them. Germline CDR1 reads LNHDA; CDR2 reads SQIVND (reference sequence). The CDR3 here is CASSKHHSNQPQHF. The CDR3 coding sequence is TGTGCCAGTAGTAAACACCATAGCAATCAGCCCCAGCATTTT.

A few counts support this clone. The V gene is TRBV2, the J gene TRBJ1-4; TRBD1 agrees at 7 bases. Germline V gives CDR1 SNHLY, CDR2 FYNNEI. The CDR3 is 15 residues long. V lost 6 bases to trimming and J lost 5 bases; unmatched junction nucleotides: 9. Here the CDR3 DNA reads TGTGCCAGCAGGTTCCAACAGGGGATGAATGAAAAACTGTTTTTT. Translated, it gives CASRFQQGMNEKLFF. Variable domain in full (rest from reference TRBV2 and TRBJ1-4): EPEVTQTPSHQVTQMGQEVILRCVPISNHLYFYWYRQILGQKVEFLVSFYNNEISEKSEIFDDQFSVERPDGSNFTLKIRSTKLEDSAMYFCASRFQQGMNEKLFFGSGTQLSVL.

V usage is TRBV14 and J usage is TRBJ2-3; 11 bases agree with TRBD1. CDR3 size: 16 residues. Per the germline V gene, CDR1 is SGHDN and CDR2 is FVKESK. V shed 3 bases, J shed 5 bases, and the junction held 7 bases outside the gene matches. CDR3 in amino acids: CASSQGTGGYGDTQYF. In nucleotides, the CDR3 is TGTGCCAGCAGCCAGGGGACAGGGGGATACGGAGATACGCAGTATTTT.

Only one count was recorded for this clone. The DNA for the CDR3 is TGTGCCAGTAGTGTGGGACAGCTAATGCCCTACGAGCAGTACTTC. This codes for CASSVGQLMPYEQYF. The rearrangement joins TRBV19 to TRBJ2-7; 7 bases agree with TRBD1. Germline loops: CDR1 LNHDA, CDR2 SQIVND (reference sequence). V shed 5 bases and J 2 bases; nucleotides not matched to a gene: 9. The CDR3 covers 15 residues.

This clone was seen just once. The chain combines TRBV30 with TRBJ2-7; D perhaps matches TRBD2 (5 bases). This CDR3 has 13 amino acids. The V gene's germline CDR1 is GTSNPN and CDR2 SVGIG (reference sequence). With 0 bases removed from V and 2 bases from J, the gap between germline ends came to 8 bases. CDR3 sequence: CAWSVLATYEQYF. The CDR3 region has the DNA TGTGCCTGGAGTGTGCTAGCCACCTACGAGCAGTACTTC.

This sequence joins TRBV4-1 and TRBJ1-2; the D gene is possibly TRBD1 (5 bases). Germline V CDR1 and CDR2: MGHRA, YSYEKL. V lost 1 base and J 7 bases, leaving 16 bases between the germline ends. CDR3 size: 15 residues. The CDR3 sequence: CASSQVRQGITGYTF. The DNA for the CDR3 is TGCGCCAGCAGCCAAGTGCGGCAGGGAATCACTGGCTACACCTTC.